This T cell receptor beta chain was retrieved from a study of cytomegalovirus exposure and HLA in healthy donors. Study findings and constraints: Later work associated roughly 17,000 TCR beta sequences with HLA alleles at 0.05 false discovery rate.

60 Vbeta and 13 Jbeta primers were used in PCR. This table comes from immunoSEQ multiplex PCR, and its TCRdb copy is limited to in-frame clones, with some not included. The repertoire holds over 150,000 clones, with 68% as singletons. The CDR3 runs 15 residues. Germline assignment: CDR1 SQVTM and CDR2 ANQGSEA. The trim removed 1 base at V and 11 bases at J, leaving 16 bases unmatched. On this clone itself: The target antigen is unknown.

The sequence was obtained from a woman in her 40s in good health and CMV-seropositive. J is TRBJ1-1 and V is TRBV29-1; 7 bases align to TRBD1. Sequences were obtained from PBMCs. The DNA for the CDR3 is TGCAGCGTTGAAGCGCCGGTAGGACAGGCCGAGAGGGCTTTCTTT. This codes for CSVEAPVGQAERAFF.